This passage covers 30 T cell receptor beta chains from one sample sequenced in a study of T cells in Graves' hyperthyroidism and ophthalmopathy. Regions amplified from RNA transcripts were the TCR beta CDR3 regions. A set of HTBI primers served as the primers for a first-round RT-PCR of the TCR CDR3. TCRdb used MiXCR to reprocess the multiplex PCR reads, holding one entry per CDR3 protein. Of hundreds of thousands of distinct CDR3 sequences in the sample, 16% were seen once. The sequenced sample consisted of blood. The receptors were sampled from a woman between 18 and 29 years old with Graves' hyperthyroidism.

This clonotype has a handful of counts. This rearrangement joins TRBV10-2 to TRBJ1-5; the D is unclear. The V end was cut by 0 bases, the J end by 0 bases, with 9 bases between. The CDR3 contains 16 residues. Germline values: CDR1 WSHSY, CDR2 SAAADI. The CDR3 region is CASSESLPGSNQPQHF. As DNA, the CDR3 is TGCGCCAGCAGTGAGTCCCTGCCGGGTAGCAATCAGCCCCAGCATTTT.

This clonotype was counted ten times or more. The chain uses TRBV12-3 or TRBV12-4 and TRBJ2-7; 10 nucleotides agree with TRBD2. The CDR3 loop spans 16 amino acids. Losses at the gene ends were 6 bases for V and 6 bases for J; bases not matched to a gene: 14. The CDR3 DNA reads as TGTGCCAGCAGCCGCCTTAGCGGGAGGAAAGGGAGCGAGCAGTACTTC. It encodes CASSRLSGRKGSEQYF.

The CDR3 DNA reads TGTGCCAGCCAGACTAGCGGGGAGACAGATACGCAGTATTTT. Amino acid sequence: CASQTSGETDTQYF. The chain couples TRBV6-1 to TRBJ2-3; TRBD2 matches 11 bases. V shed 8 bases and J 3 bases; nucleotides not matched to a gene: 4. CDR1 is MNHNS and CDR2 is SASEGT in the germline V gene. This CDR3 has 14 amino acids.

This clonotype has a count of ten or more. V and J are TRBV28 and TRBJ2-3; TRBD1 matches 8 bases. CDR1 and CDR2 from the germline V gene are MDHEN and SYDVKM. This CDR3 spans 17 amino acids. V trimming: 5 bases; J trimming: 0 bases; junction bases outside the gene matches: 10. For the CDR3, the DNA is TGTGCCAGCAGTAAATGGACAGGGCTGCCCAGCACAGATACGCAGTATTTT. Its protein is CASSKWTGLPSTDTQYF.

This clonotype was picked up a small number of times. In DNA form, the CDR3 reads TGCAGCGCCCATCCCCTAGCGTACAATGAGCAGTTCTTC. It is translated as CSAHPLAYNEQFF. The V gene is TRBV29-1, the J gene TRBJ2-1, with D perhaps TRBD2 (6 bases). CDR1 and CDR2 (germline): SQVTM, ANQGSEA. The CDR3 runs to 13 residues. Trimming pared 7 bases from V and 4 bases from J, leaving 14 bases between.

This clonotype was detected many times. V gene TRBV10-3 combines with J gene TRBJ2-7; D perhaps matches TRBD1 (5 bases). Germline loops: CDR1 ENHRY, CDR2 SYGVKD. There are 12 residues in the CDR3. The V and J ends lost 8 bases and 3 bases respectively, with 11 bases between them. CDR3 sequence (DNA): TGTGCCATCTCCCAGGGTAGCTACGAGCAGTACTTC. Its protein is CAISQGSYEQYF.

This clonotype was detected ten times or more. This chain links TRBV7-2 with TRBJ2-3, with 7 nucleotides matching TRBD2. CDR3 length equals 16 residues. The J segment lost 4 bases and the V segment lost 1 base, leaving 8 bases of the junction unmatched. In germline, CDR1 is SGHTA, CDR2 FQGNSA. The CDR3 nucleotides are TGTGCCAGCAGCTTAGGGGGGAGGGCCGCGGCAGATACGCAGTATTTT. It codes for CASSLGGRAAADTQYF.

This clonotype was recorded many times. CDR3 DNA: TGTGCCACCAGTGACGACGACAGGGGACTCGATGGCTACACCTTC. Encoded protein: CATSDDDRGLDGYTF. V usage is TRBV24-1 and J usage is TRBJ1-2; TRBD1 aligns across 8 bases. With V trimmed by 4 bases and J by 6 bases, 9 bases remained unmatched. There are 15 residues in the CDR3. Germline V gene data show CDR1 as KGHDR and CDR2 as SFDVKD.

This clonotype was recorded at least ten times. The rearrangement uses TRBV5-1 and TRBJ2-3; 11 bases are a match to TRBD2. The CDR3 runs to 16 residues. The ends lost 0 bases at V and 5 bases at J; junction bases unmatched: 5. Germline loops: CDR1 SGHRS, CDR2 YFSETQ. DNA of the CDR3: TGCGCCAGCAGCTTGGAGGTAGCGGGAGGGAAAGATACGCAGTATTTT. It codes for CASSLEVAGGKDTQYF. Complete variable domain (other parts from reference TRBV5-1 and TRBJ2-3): KAGVTQTPRYLIKTRGQQVTLSCSPISGHRSVSWYQQTPGQGLQFLFEYFSETQRNKGNFPGRFSGRQFSNSRSEMNVSTLELGDSALYLCASSLEVAGGKDTQYFGPGTRLTVL.

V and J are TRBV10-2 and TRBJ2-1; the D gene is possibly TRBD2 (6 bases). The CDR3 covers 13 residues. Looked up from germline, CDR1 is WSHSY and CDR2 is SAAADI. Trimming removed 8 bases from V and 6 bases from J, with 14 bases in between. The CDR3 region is CASRLGKTNEQFF. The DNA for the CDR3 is TGCGCCAGCCGACTAGGGAAGACCAATGAGCAGTTCTTC.

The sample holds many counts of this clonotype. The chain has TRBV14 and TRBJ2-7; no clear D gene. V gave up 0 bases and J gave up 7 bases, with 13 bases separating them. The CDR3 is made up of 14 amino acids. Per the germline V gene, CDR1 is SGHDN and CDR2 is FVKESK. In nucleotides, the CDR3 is TGTGCCAGCAGCCAAGACAGAAACCCTAGGGAGCAGTACTTC. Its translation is CASSQDRNPREQYF.

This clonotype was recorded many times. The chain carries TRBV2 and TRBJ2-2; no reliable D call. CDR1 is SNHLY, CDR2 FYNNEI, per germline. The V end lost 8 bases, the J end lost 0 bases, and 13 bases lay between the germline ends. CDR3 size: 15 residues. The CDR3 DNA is TGTGCCAGCGGTGTAACAGACGCGAACACCGGGGAGCTGTTTTTT. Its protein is CASGVTDANTGELFF. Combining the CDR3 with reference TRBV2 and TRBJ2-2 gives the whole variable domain EPEVTQTPSHQVTQMGQEVILRCVPISNHLYFYWYRQILGQKVEFLVSFYNNEISEKSEIFDDQFSVERPDGSNFTLKIRSTKLEDSAMYFCASGVTDANTGELFFGEGSRLTVL.

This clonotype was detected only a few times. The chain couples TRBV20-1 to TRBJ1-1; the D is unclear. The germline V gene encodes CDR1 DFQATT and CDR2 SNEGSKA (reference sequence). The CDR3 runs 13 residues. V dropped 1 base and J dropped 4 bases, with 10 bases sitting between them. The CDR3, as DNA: TGCAGTGCTAGAGGGATTGGCGTCACTGAAGCTTTCTTT. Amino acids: CSARGIGVTEAFF.

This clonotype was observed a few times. Here the CDR3 reads CASSPLDSTEAFF. Written as DNA, the CDR3 is TGTGCCAGCAGCCCTTTGGATAGCACTGAAGCTTTCTTT. The chain combines TRBV4-2 with TRBJ1-1; D gene ambiguous. This CDR3 has 13 residues. Per germline, CDR1 LGHNA and CDR2 YNFKEQ. Trimming removed 4 bases from V and 4 bases from J, with 10 bases in between.

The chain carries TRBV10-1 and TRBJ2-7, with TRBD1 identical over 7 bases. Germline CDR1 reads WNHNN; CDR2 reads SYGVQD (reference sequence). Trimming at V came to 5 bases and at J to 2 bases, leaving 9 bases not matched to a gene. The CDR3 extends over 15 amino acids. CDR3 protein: CASSSDKRGPYEQYF. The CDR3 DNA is TGCGCCAGCAGTTCGGACAAAAGGGGGCCCTACGAGCAGTACTTC.

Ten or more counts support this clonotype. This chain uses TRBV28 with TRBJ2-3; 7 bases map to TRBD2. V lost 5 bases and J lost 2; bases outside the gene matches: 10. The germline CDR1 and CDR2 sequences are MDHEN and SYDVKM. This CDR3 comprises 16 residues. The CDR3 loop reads CASSPPGGSPTDTQYF. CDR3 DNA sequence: TGTGCCAGCAGTCCCCCCGGGGGGTCCCCCACAGATACGCAGTATTTT.

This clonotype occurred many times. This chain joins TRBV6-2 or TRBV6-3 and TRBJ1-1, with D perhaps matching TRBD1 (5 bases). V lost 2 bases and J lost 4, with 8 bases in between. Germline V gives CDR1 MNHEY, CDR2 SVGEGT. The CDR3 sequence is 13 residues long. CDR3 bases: TGTGCCAGCAGTTACGGCAGGGCCACTGAAGCTTTCTTT. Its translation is CASSYGRATEAFF.

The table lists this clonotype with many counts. CDR3 in DNA: TGTGCCAGCAGTTTAGAAGATCGGGAGACCCAGTACTTC. Translating gives CASSLEDRETQYF. The chain joins TRBV28 to TRBJ2-5; D gene unclear. In germline, CDR1 is MDHEN, CDR2 SYDVKM. Trimming left V 2 bases short and J 5 bases short, with 9 bases between. The CDR3 runs 13 residues.

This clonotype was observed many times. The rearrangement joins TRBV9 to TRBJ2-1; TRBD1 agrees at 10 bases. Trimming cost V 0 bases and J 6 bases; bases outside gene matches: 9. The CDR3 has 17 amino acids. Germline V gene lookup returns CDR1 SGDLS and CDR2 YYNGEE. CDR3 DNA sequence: TGTGCCAGCAGCGTAGATCCCGGGACAGGGGTCCTCAATGAGCAGTTCTTC. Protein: CASSVDPGTGVLNEQFF.

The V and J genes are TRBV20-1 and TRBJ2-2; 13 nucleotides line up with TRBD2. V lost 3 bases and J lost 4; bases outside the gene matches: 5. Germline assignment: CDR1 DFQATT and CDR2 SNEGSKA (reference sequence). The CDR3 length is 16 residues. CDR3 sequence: CSASTSGRALTGELFF. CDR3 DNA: TGCAGTGCTAGTACTAGCGGGAGGGCCCTCACCGGGGAGCTGTTTTTT.

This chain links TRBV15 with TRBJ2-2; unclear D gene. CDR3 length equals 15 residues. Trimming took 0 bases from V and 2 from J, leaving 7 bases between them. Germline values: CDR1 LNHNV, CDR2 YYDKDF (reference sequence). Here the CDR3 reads CATSRDRDNTGELFF. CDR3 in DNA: TGTGCCACCAGCAGAGATAGGGATAACACCGGGGAGCTGTTTTTT.

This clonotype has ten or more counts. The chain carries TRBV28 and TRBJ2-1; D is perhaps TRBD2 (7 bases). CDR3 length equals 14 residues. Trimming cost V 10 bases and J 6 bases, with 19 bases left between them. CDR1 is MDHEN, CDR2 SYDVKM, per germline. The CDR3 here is CATDRGGVGNEQFF. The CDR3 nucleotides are TGTGCCACAGACCGAGGGGGGGTTGGCAATGAGCAGTTCTTC.

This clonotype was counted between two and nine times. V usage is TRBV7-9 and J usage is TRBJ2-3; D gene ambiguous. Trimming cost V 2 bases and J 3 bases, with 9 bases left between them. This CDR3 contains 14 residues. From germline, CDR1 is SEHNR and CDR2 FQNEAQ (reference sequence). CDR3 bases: TGTGCCAGCAGCTTATCGACTTCGACAGATACGCAGTATTTT. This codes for CASSLSTSTDTQYF.

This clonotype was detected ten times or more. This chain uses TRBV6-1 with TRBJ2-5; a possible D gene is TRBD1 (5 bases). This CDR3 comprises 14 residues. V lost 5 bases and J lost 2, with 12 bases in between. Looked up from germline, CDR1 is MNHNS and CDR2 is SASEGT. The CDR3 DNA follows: TGTGCCAGCAGTTATGCGGCAGGGCAAGAGACCCAGTACTTC. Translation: CASSYAAGQETQYF.

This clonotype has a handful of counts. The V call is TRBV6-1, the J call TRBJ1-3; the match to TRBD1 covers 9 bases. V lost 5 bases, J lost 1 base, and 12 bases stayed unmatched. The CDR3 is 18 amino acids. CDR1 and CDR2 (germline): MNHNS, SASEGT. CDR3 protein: CASSPYRQQGASGNTIYF. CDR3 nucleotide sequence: TGTGCCAGCAGTCCCTATAGACAACAGGGGGCATCTGGAAACACCATATATTTT.

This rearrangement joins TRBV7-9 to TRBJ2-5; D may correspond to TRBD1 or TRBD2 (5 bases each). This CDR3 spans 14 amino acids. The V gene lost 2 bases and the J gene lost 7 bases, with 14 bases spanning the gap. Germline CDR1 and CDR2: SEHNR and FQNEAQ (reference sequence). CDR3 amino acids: CASSLHEGIGTQYF. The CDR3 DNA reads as TGTGCCAGCAGCTTACACGAGGGGATAGGGACCCAGTACTTC.

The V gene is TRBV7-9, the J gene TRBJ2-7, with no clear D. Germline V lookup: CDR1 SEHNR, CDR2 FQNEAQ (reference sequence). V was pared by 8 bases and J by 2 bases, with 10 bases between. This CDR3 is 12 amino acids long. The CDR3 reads CASGEVTYEQYF. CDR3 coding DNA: TGTGCCAGCGGTGAGGTGACCTACGAGCAGTACTTC.

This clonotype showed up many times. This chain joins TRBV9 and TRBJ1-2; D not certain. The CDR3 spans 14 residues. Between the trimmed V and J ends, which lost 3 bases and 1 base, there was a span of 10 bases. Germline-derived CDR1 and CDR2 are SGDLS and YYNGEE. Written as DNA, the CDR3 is TGTGCCAGCAGCGCCCTAGGGCTTAACTATGGCTACACCTTC. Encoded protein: CASSALGLNYGYTF.

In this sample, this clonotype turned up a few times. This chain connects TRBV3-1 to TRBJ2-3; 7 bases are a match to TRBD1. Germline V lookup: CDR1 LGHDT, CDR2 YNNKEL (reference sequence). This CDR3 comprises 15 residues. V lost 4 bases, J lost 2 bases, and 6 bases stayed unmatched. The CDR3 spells CASSPRQGTTDTQYF. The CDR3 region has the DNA TGTGCCAGCAGCCCAAGACAGGGAACCACAGATACGCAGTATTTT.

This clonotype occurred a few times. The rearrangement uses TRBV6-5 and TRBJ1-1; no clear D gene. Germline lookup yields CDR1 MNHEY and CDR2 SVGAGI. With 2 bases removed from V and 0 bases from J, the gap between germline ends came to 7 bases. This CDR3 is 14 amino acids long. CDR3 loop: CASSYGQLNTEAFF. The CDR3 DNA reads TGTGCCAGCAGTTACGGCCAGCTGAACACTGAAGCTTTCTTT.